This note documents a single T cell receptor (beta chain) sequence. This clonotype has only one observation. This clone's antigen is unknown. No per-base quality is available; no much larger clone lies one base away. This entry comes from a study of post-analysis software for immune sequencing data (dated by TCRdb to the mid-2010s). In the study overall: Relapsing-remitting, secondary progressive and progressive-relapsing multiple sclerosis were recorded as disease courses, and subtype annotation was lacking for some patients. The multiple sclerosis patient repertoires were compared with 10 to 12 previously published healthy control repertoires from donors aged about 6 to 26 years. A subset of samples was prepared in parallel using single-end sample barcoding, then pooled and co-amplified after Illumina adapter ligation.

Receptors were amplified or captured by PCR. Reads for this sample came from an Illumina HiSeq 2500. To reduce PCR and sequencing biases, unique molecular identifiers were built into the TCR beta cDNA libraries. Every 1 to 10 million input T cells yielded approximately 500,000 cDNA molecules, meaning each molecule approximated one T cell. The patient libraries were prepared and sequenced using the same protocol as the earlier healthy control dataset. Within a given batch, samples were prepared together, multiplexed and sequenced on the same HiSeq lane. Per the authors' processing: MIGEC was used to process the raw barcoded reads, and molecular identifier groups with only a single read were discarded before consensus assembly and CDR3 extraction. Clonotype tables were post-analysed with VDJtools, normalizing diversity by down-sampling all datasets to the smallest sample size. In repertoire overlap clustering, CDR3 amino acid sequences, but not nucleotide sequences, were matched to correct batch-related cross-sample contamination. TCRdb reprocessed the public reads (quality trimming at Q25 with fastp, clone calling with MiXCR) and kept in-frame beta chains. A single entry per CDR3 protein holds the most common genes and DNA from its merged rows. What appears here as the V and J calls and clone size reflects TCRdb's work, not the paper's. The sample yields roughly 800,000 distinct CDR3 sequences; around 42% were counted once. Of the sample, roughly 4.4% is held by the ten largest clones.

Study-wide conclusions, independent of this receptor: The control group was slightly older than the multiple sclerosis patient group. Direct clustering with F measure revealed strong co-clustering of samples prepared in the same batch, which led to a batch-effect correction. Normalized Chao1 diversity was significantly lower in multiple sclerosis patients than controls, suggesting substantial peripheral T-cell clonal expansion. Significantly higher frequencies in patients than in controls were found for several TRBV segments, including TRBV5-6, TRBV5-1 and TRBV20-1.

To demonstrate the VDJtools post-analysis software, TCR beta repertoires were profiled from the peripheral blood of about 13 young patients with multiple sclerosis. The multiple sclerosis patients were children and adolescents ranging in age from roughly 6 to 15 years. Taken from the germline V gene (reference sequence), the CDR1 and CDR2 loops are LGHDT and YNNKEL. The CDR3, from cysteine to phenylalanine, totals 15 residues. Left in the record is the CDR3 DNA by itself, 45 bases read in frame from the first base. The source material was blood. Recombination joined TRBV3-1 with TRBJ2-7; 5 matching bases give a weak D call of TRBD2. The J call may be wrong; the DNA end is better matched by TRBJ2-5. This clonotype was sampled from a girl aged 10-17 years with multiple sclerosis. The DNA sequence is as follows: TGTGCCAGCAGCCGAGGGTCCACCCGGGCAGAGACCCAGTACTTC. This codes for CASSRGSTRAETQYF.